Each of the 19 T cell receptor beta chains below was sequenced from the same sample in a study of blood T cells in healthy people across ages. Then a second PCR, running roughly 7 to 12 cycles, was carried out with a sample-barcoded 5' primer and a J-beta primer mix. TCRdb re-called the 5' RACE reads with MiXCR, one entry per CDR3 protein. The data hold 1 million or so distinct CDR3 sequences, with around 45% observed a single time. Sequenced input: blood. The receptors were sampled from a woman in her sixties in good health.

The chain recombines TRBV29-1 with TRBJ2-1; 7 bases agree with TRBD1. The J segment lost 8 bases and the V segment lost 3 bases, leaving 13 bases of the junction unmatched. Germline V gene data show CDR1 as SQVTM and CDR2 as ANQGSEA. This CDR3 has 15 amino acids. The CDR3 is CSVEGQSGFVDEQFF. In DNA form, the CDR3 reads TGCAGCGTTGAGGGACAGAGTGGGTTTGTGGATGAGCAGTTCTTC.

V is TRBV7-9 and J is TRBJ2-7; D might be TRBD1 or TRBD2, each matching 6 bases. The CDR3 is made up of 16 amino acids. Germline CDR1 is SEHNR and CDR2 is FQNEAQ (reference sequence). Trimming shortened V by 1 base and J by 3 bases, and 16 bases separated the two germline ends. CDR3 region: CASSLGMVGGIYEQYF. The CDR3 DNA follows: TGTGCCAGCAGCTTAGGGATGGTAGGGGGGATCTACGAGCAGTACTTC.

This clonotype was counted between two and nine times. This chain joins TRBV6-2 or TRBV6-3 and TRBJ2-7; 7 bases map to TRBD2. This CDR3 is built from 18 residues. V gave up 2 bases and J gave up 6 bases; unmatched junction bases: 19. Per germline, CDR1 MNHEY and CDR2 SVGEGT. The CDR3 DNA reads TGTGCCAGCAGTTACAACCTCATCAAGGAGATCGAGCGGGGCGAGCAGTACTTC. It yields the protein CASSYNLIKEIERGEQYF.

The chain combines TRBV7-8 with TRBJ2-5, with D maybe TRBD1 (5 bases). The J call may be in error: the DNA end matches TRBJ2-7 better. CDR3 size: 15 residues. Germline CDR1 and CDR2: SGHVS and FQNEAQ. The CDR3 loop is CASSLVQGSNYEQYF. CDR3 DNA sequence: TGTGCCAGCAGCTTAGTGCAGGGCTCCAACTACGAGCAGTACTTC.

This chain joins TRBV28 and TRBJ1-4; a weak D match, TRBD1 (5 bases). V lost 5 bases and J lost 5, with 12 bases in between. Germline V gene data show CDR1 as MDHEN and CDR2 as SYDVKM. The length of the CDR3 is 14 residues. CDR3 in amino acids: CASSRGAENEKLFF. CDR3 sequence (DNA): TGTGCCAGCAGTCGAGGGGCCGAAAATGAAAAACTGTTTTTT.

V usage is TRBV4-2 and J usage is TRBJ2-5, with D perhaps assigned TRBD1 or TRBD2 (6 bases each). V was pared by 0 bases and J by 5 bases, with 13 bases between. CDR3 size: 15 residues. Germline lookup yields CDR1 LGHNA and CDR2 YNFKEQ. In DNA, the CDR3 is TGTGCCAGCAGCCAAGATATGGGGGGCATCGAGACCCAGTACTTC. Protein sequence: CASSQDMGGIETQYF.

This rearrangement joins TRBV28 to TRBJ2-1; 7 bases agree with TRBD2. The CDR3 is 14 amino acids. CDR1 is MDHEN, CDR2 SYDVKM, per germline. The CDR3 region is CGAGAGESYNEQFF. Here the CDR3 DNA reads TGTGGGGCCGGGGCGGGAGAATCTTACAATGAGCAGTTCTTC.

This chain's CDR3 is CASSPMGTANYGYTF. For the CDR3, the DNA is TGTGCCAGCAGCCCTATGGGCACGGCTAACTATGGCTACACCTTC. The V call is TRBV28, the J call TRBJ1-2; no clear D gene. CDR3 length: 15 residues. Germline V lookup: CDR1 MDHEN, CDR2 SYDVKM. The V gene lost 6 bases and the J gene lost 0 bases, with 14 bases spanning the gap.

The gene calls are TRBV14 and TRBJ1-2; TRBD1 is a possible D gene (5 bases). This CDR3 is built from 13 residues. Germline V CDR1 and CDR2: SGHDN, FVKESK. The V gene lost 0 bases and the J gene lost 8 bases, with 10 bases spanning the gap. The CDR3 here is CASSQEPRGGYTF. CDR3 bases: TGTGCCAGCAGCCAAGAGCCGAGGGGAGGCTACACCTTC.

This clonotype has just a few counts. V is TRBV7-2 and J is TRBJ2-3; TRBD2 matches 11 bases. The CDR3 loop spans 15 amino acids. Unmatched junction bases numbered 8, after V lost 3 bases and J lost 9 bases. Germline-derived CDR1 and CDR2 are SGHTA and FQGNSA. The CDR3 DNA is TGTGCCAGCAGCTTCCGACTAGCGGGGCCAAGGACGCAGTATTTT. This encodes CASSFRLAGPRTQYF.

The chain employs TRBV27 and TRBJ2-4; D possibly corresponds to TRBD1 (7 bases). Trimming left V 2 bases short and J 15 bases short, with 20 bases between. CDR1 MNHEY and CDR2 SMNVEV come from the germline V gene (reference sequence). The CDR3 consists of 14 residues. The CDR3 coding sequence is TGTGCCAGCAGTTTAGAACAGGGGAGGTTTCAGCGGTACTTC. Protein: CASSLEQGRFQRYF.

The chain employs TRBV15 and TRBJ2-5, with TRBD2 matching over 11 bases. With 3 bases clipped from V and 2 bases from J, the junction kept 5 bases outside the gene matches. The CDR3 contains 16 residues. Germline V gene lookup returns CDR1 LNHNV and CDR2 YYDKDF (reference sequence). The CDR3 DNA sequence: TGTGCCACCAGCAGTAGCGGGAGGGCTCCTCAAGAGACCCAGTACTTC. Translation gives CATSSSGRAPQETQYF.

CDR3 nucleotide sequence: TGTGCCAGCAGCAACCGACAGGGGAAGAATGGCGATGAGCAGTTCTTC. Protein sequence: CASSNRQGKNGDEQFF. The chain links TRBV7-6 to TRBJ2-1; 8 bases are shared with TRBD1. CDR3 size: 16 residues. After removal of 5 bases from V and 8 bases from J, the junction contained 14 bases not matched to a gene. The germline CDR1 and CDR2 sequences are SGHVS and FNYEAQ.

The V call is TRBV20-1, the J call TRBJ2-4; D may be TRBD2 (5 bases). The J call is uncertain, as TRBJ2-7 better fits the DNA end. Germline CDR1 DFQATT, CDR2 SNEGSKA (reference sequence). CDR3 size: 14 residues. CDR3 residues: CSARDQAGRYEQYF. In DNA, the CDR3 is TGCAGTGCTAGAGATCAGGCGGGCCGCTACGAGCAGTACTTC.

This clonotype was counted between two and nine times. The CDR3 reads CASSVRGDEQYF. The CDR3 bases are TGTGCCAGCAGCGTCAGGGGCGACGAGCAGTACTTC. The chain combines TRBV9 with TRBJ2-7; possibly TRBD1 for D (6 bases). Trimming stripped 2 bases from V and 5 bases from J, with 8 bases between. The CDR3 spans 12 residues. Germline V CDR1 and CDR2: SGDLS, YYNGEE.

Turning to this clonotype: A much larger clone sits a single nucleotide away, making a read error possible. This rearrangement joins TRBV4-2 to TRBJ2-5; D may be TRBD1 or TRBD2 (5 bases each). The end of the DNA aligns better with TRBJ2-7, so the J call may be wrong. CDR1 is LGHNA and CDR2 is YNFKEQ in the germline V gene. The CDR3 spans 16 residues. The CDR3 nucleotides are TGTGCCAGCAGCCAAGATTATGGGGGTAGCAGCTACGAGCAGTACTTC. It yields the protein CASSQDYGGSSYEQYF.

CDR3 nucleotides: TGTGCCAGCAGTTTATTTTCAGTGTACGAGCAGTACTTC. The encoded protein is CASSLFSVYEQYF. The V gene is TRBV12-3 or TRBV12-4, the J gene TRBJ2-7; D is unresolved. Trimming cost V 2 bases and J 4 bases, with 9 bases left between them. CDR3 length: 13 amino acids.

This chain's CDR3 is CSVEERLAGGNIQYF. CDR3 bases: TGCAGCGTTGAAGAGAGGCTAGCGGGAGGCAACATTCAGTACTTC. V gene TRBV29-1 combines with J gene TRBJ2-4; 11 positions agree with TRBD2. This CDR3 spans 15 amino acids. V was clipped by 0 bases and J by 7 bases; unmatched bases: 5. The V gene's germline CDR1 is SQVTM and CDR2 ANQGSEA.

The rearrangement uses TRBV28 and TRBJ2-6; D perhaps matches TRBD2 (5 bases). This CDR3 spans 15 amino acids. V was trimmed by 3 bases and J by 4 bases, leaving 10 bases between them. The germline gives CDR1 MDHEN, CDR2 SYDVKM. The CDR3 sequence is CASSFWGEGANVLTF. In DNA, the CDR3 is TGTGCCAGCAGTTTTTGGGGAGAAGGGGCCAACGTCCTGACTTTC.